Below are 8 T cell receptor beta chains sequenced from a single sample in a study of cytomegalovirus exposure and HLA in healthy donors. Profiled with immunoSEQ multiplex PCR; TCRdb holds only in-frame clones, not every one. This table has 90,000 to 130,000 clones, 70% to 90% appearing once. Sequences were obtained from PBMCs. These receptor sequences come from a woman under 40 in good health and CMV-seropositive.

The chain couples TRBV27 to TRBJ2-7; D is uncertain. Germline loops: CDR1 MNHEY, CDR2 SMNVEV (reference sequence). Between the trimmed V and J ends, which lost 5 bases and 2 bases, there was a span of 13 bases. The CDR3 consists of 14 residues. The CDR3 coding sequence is TGTGCCAGCAGTCCCGGTGTTTTGGCCTACGAGCAGTACTTC. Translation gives CASSPGVLAYEQYF.

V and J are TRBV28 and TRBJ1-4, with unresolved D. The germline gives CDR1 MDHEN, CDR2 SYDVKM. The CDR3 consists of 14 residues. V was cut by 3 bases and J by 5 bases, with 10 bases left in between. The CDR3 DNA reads TGTGCCAGCAGTTTGTTCGGAGAAAATGAAAAACTGTTTTTT. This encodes CASSLFGENEKLFF. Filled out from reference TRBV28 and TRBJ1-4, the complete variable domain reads DVKVTQSSRYLVKRTGEKVFLECVQDMDHENMFWYRQDPGLGLRLIYFSYDVKMKEKGDIPEGYSVSREKKERFSLILESASTNQTSMYLCASSLFGENEKLFFGSGTQLSVL.

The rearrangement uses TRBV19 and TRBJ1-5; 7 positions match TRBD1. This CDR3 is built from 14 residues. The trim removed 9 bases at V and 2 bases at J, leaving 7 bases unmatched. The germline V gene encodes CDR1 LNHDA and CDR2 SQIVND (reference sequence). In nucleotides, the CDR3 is TGTGCCAGCAGCCTAACAGGGGGCAATCAGCCCCAGCATTTT. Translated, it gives CASSLTGGNQPQHF. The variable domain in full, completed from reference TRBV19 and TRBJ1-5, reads DGGITQSPKYLFRKEGQNVTLSCEQNLNHDAMYWYRQDPGQGLRLIYYSQIVNDFQKGDIAEGYSVSREKKESFPLTVTSAQKNPTAFYLCASSLTGGNQPQHFGDGTRLSIL.

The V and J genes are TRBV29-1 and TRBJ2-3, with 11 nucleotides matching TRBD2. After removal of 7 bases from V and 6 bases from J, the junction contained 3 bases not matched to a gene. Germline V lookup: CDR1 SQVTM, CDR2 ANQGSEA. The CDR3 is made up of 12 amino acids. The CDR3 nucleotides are TGCAGCGAGGCTAGCGGGGGGGATACGCAGTATTTT. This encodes CSEASGGDTQYF.

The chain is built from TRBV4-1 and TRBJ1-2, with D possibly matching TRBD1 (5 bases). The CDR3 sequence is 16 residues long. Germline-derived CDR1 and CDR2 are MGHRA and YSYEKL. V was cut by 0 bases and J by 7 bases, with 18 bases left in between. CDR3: CASSQEGAGQTGGYTF. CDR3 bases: TGCGCCAGCAGCCAAGAAGGGGCAGGACAAACAGGTGGCTACACCTTC.

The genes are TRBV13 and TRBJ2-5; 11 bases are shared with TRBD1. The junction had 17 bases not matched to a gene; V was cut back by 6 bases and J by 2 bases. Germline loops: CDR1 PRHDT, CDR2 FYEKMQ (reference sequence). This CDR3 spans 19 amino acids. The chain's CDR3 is CASRSDSGQGGVGQETQYF. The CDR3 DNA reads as TGTGCCAGCAGGTCGGACTCGGGACAGGGGGGAGTGGGGCAAGAGACCCAGTACTTC.

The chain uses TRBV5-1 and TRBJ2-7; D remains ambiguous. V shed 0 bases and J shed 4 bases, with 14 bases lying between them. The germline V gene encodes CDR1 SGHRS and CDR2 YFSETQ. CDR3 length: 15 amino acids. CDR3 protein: CASSLERGPWYEQYF. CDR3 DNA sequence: TGCGCCAGCAGCTTGGAGCGCGGTCCTTGGTACGAGCAGTACTTC. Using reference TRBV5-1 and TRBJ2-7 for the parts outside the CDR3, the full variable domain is KAGVTQTPRYLIKTRGQQVTLSCSPISGHRSVSWYQQTPGQGLQFLFEYFSETQRNKGNFPGRFSGRQFSNSRSEMNVSTLELGDSALYLCASSLERGPWYEQYFGPGTRLTVT.

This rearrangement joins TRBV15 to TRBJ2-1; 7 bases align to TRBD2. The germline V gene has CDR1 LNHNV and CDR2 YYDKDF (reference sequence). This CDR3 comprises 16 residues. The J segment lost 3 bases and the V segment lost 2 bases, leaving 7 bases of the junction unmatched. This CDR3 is CATSRLAGVHYNEQFF. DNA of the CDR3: TGTGCCACCAGCAGACTGGCGGGAGTCCACTACAATGAGCAGTTCTTC. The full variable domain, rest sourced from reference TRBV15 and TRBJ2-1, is DAMVIQNPRYQVTQFGKPVTLSCSQTLNHNVMYWYQQKSSQAPKLLFHYYDKDFNNEADTPDNFQSRRPNTSFCFLDIRSPGLGDTAMYLCATSRLAGVHYNEQFFGPGTRLTVL.